The rows below give T cell receptor beta chains drawn from one sample of a study of CD8+CD57+ T cells in acquired aplastic anemia. TCRdb reanalysed the reads using MiXCR and keeps one entry per CDR3 protein. The sample gives more than 150,000 distinct CDR3 sequences, just under 50% of which show up once; about 9.5% is in the top ten. The sample comprised sorted CD4+, CD8+, or CD8+CD57+ T cells (not recorded which) from PBMCs. Receptors were obtained from a human donor with aplastic anemia. CDR3s include the opening cysteine and the closing phenylalanine or tryptophan. The order of the fields is clone size, V gene, CDR3 protein. Clone size is given for some rows only: seen once, a few or many times, or a class if the clone is expanded.

>many|TRBV29-1
CSPKPRGGPTDTQYF
>NA|TRBV29-1
CSVGTRYGYTF
>NA|TRBV2
CASSPGQGSTEAFF
>NA|TRBV7-9
CASSFDSSNTEAFF
>NA|TRBV19
CASSIAVGHGYEQFF
>many|TRBV5-1
CASSAGQGSGTEAFF
>many|TRBV15
CATSRQGGTEAFF
>NA|TRBV19
CASSIEQGHQETQYF
>NA|TRBV6-1
CASTGLGYGYTF
>NA|TRBV5-4
CASSLTLAGGPEAKNIQYF
>many|TRBV24-1
CATSTGIGGYTF
>NA|TRBV19
CASQFRGLGSTEAFF
>NA|TRBV7-6
CASLSGNTIYF
>NA|TRBV30
CAWSRAGGIVEQYF
>few|TRBV5-1
CASSAGHSEGDIQYF
>few|TRBV7-2
CASSPASGAGWKQYF
>many|TRBV5-1
CASSIGQSPQETQYF